This is a list of T cell receptor beta chains from one sample in a study of blood T cell repertoires in COVID-19. Repertoires were generated with immunoSEQ multiplex PCR, while TCRdb's copy carries only in-frame clones and drops some. The sample has around 220,000 clones, 70% to 90% seen once; the top ten hold 7.4%. Sequencing input: PBMCs or T cells enriched from blood (not recorded which). Source of these receptors: a woman in her forties with acute COVID-19. Both conserved end residues are part of each CDR3. The D gene is left open where the match is weak. Clone size is given for some rows only: seen once, a few or many times, or a class if the clone is expanded.

>NA|TRBJ1-1|TRBD1|TRBV7-2
TGTGCCAGCAGCTCCGCCCCCCCGGGACAGGGTACTTTTGGGACTGAAGCTTTCTTT
CASSSAPPGQGTFGTEAFF
>NA|TRBJ1-1|TRBD1|TRBV10-3
TGTGCCACCAAGGGACAGGGGACGGGCACTGAAGCTTTCTTT
CATKGQGTGTEAFF
>NA|TRBJ2-6|NA|TRBV30
TGTGCCTGGAGTGTAAAGGGCACCGGGACGGGAGTCTGGAGCTCTGGGGCCAACGTCCTGACTTTC
CAWSVKGTGTGVWSSGANVLTF
>NA|TRBJ1-2|NA|TRBV19
TGTGCCAGTACTGGGGGGAACTATGGCTACACCTTC
CASTGGNYGYTF
>once|TRBJ2-5|NA|TRBV28
TGTGCCAGCAGTCCCGTCGGAGAGACCCAGTACTTC
CASSPVGETQYF
>few|TRBJ1-2|NA|TRBV9
TGTGCCAGCAGCGGCGAGTCACCCTCCTACACCTTC
CASSGESPSYTF
>NA|TRBJ1-1|NA|TRBV25-1
TGTGCCAGCAGTGGAATCAGGGTGTCTGAAGCTTTCTTT
CASSGIRVSEAFF
>NA|TRBJ2-7|NA|TRBV28
TGTGCCAGCAGCGTGGGGGGGGCGGTCTCCTACGAGCAGTACTTC
CASSVGGAVSYEQYF
>NA|TRBJ2-5|TRBD1|TRBV18
TGTGCCAGCCGACAGGGGCCCCAAGAGACCCAGTACTTC
CASRQGPQETQYF
>NA|TRBJ1-5|NA|TRBV2
TGTGCCAGCCATGAGGGCCCATCGGAAAATCAGCCCCAGCATTTT
CASHEGPSENQPQHF
>NA|TRBJ1-1|NA|TRBV7-6
TGTGCCAGCAGCTTAGAGTTCAGTCTCGGGGCTGAAGCTTTCTTT
CASSLEFSLGAEAFF
>NA|TRBJ2-7|TRBD1|TRBV7-9
TGTGCCAGCAGCTTAGTAGGACAGGGTAACCACGAGCAGTACTTC
CASSLVGQGNHEQYF
>few|TRBJ2-7|TRBD2|TRBV11-2
TGTGCCAGCAGCCCCGGGGGGGGGTATACCTACGAGCAGTACTTC
CASSPGGGYTYEQYF
>once|TRBJ2-7|TRBD2|TRBV5-6
TGTGCCAGCAGCCAACTGGGACTAGCGGGAGGGCCGGAGTACTTC
CASSQLGLAGGPEYF
>NA|TRBJ1-2|NA|TRBV7-9
TGTGCCAGCAGCTTACAGGGAAATGGCTACACCTTC
CASSLQGNGYTF
>NA|TRBJ1-2|NA|TRBV24-1
TGTGCCACCAGTGACCCGGGACGGGAGAATGGCTACACCTTC
CATSDPGRENGYTF
>NA|TRBJ2-7|NA|TRBV6-6
TGTGCCAGCAGTTACACTGCGGGGCGCCGCACCTACGAGCAGTACTTC
CASSYTAGRRTYEQYF
>NA|TRBJ2-7|NA|TRBV4-1
TGCGCCAGCAGCCAAGTCGCGTACTACGAGCAGTACTTC
CASSQVAYYEQYF
>NA|TRBJ1-6|NA|TRBV7-2
TGTGCCAGCACCAAGCGGCAGACTAATTCCCCCCTCCACTTT
CASTKRQTNSPLHF
>NA|TRBJ1-1|NA|TRBV6-5
TGTGCCAGCAGTAAAAGGGGGGGTCCGAACACTGAAGCTTTCTTT
CASSKRGGPNTEAFF
>NA|TRBJ2-3|NA|TRBV2
TGTGCCGGATTACTAGAAAGCACAGATACGCAGTATTTT
CAGLLESTDTQYF
>NA|TRBJ1-4|TRBD1|TRBV7-9
TGTGCCAGCAGCCCTTTCATCGACAGGGATGGAGAAAAACTGTTTTTT
CASSPFIDRDGEKLFF
>few|TRBJ2-2|NA|TRBV14
TGTGCCAGCACCACCGGGATTAACACCGGGGAGCTGTTTTTT
CASTTGINTGELFF
>NA|TRBJ1-2|TRBD1|TRBV29-1
TGCAGCGTTGCTGTCAGGGGGACCACTGGAGCTAACTATGGCTACACCTTC
CSVAVRGTTGANYGYTF
>NA|TRBJ2-5|NA|TRBV7-2
TGTGCCAGCAGCTTCCGTGAGAAAGAGACCCAGTACTTC
CASSFREKETQYF
>NA|TRBJ2-7|TRBD1|TRBV18
TGTGCCAGCTCGCGGGGACAGGGTGGTAACGAGCAGTACTTC
CASSRGQGGNEQYF
>NA|TRBJ2-3|NA|TRBV6-5
TGTGCCAGCAGGCTGGAGGAGGGGTGGAATACGCAGTATTTT
CASRLEEGWNTQYF
>NA|TRBJ1-2|NA|TRBV3-1/TRBV3-2
TGTGCCAGCAGCCAAGGCCTGACAGCAAACTATGGCTACACCTTC
CASSQGLTANYGYTF
>few|TRBJ2-7|NA|TRBV6-5
TGTGCCAGCAACAGCTACGAGCAGTACTTC
CASNSYEQYF
>few|TRBJ2-5|TRBD2|TRBV6-1
TGTGCCAGCAGTGAATTAGCGGGGGGTCCTCAAGAGACCCAGTACTTC
CASSELAGGPQETQYF
>NA|TRBJ2-3|NA|TRBV28
TGTGCCAGCAGTATGGGCGGACCCAGGGTTAATACGCAGTATTTT
CASSMGGPRVNTQYF
>few|TRBJ1-2|NA|TRBV27
TGTGCCAGCAGTTTGGAAGGGAGCTATGGCTACACCTTC
CASSLEGSYGYTF
>few|TRBJ2-7|NA|TRBV11-2
TGTGCCAGCAGCCCAGCCTACGAGCAGTACTTC
CASSPAYEQYF